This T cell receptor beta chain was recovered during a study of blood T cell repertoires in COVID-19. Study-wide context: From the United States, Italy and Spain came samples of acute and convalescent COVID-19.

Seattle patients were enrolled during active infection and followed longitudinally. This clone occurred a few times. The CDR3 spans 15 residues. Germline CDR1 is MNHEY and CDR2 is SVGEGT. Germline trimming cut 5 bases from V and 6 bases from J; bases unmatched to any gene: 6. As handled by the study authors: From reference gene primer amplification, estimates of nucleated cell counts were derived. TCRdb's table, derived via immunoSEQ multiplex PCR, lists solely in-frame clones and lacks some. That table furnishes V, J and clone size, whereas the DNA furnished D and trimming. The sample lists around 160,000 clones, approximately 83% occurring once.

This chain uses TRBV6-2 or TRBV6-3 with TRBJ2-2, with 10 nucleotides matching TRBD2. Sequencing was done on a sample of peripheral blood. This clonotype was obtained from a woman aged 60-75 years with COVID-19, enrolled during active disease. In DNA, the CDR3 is TGTGCCAGCAGTGCCGGACTAGCGGCTTCCGGGGAGCTGTTTTTT. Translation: CASSAGLAASGELFF.